This is a list of T cell receptor beta chains from one sample in a study of shared clonotypes between healthy human individuals. This table comes from immunoSEQ multiplex PCR, and its TCRdb copy is limited to in-frame clones, with some not included. The sample contains 660,000 or so clones, roughly 96% of which appear only once. Sequencing was carried out using naive CD8+ T cells sorted from blood. These receptors were taken from a woman aged 30 to 39 in good health. Both conserved end residues are part of each CDR3. A D gene is named only where the DNA matches it firmly. A row's size may be missing; if present it is once, few, many or a size class.

CDR3 DNA: TGTGCCAGCAGCTTAGCGAGGCCAGAAGCTTTCTTT; CDR3 protein: CASSLARPEAFF; CDR3 length: 12; J gene: TRBJ1-1; V gene: TRBV7-9; clone size: NA; D gene: NA
CDR3 DNA: TGTGCCAGCAGCTTGCGGATCTATGGCTACACCTTC; CDR3 protein: CASSLRIYGYTF; CDR3 length: 12; J gene: TRBJ1-2; V gene: TRBV5-6; clone size: NA; D gene: NA
CDR3 DNA: TGTGCCAGCAGCTTCGGACCGAACACTGAAGCTTTCTTT; CDR3 protein: CASSFGPNTEAFF; CDR3 length: 13; J gene: TRBJ1-1; V gene: TRBV7-2; clone size: NA; D gene: NA
CDR3 DNA: TGTGCCATCAGTGATCCCCCCCAGATTGAGCAGTTCTTC; CDR3 protein: CAISDPPQIEQFF; CDR3 length: 13; J gene: TRBJ2-1; V gene: TRBV10-3; clone size: NA; D gene: NA
CDR3 DNA: TGTGCCAGCAGCTCAGATTTGGGCTACGAGCAGTACTTC; CDR3 protein: CASSSDLGYEQYF; CDR3 length: 13; J gene: TRBJ2-7; V gene: TRBV4-2; clone size: NA; D gene: NA
CDR3 DNA: TGTGCCAGCAGCCCGATAGGGGCTAGCTCCTACAATGAGCAGTTCTTC; CDR3 protein: CASSPIGASSYNEQFF; CDR3 length: 16; J gene: TRBJ2-1; V gene: TRBV27; clone size: NA; D gene: NA
CDR3 DNA: TGTGCCAGCCAGAGGGTATCTAACTATGGCTACACCTTC; CDR3 protein: CASQRVSNYGYTF; CDR3 length: 13; J gene: TRBJ1-2; V gene: TRBV2; clone size: NA; D gene: NA
CDR3 DNA: TGTGCCAGCAGCGACGGCGGAGGTCCAGTGGATGAGCAGTTCTTC; CDR3 protein: CASSDGGGPVDEQFF; CDR3 length: 15; J gene: TRBJ2-1; V gene: TRBV9; clone size: NA; D gene: NA
CDR3 DNA: TGTGCCAGCAGTGAATCGAGGACAGGTGGTTACGAGCAGTACTTC; CDR3 protein: CASSESRTGGYEQYF; CDR3 length: 15; J gene: TRBJ2-7; V gene: TRBV25-1; clone size: NA; D gene: TRBD1
CDR3 DNA: TGTGCCAGCAGCTTCCGGGCAGACCAAGAGACCCAGTACTTC; CDR3 protein: CASSFRADQETQYF; CDR3 length: 14; J gene: TRBJ2-5; V gene: TRBV7-6; clone size: NA; D gene: NA
CDR3 DNA: TGTGCCAGTAGTATGGGGGAGGAAGTTTATAGCAATCAGCCCCAGCATTTT; CDR3 protein: CASSMGEEVYSNQPQHF; CDR3 length: 17; J gene: TRBJ1-5; V gene: TRBV19; clone size: few; D gene: NA
CDR3 DNA: TGTGCCATCAGTGAGTCGATCGGGGGAGGTACTGAAGCTTTCTTT; CDR3 protein: CAISESIGGGTEAFF; CDR3 length: 15; J gene: TRBJ1-1; V gene: TRBV10-3; clone size: NA; D gene: NA
CDR3 DNA: TGCGCCAGCAGCCAGAGCCAGGGGTTGAACCACGAGCAGTACTTC; CDR3 protein: CASSQSQGLNHEQYF; CDR3 length: 15; J gene: TRBJ2-7; V gene: TRBV4-1; clone size: NA; D gene: NA
CDR3 DNA: TGCGCCAGCAGCCAAGTTTTCGCAGGGAACCAGCCCCAGCATTTT; CDR3 protein: CASSQVFAGNQPQHF; CDR3 length: 15; J gene: TRBJ1-5; V gene: TRBV4-1; clone size: NA; D gene: NA
CDR3 DNA: TGTGCCAGCACTACGACTAGCGGATATATCACAGATACGCAGTATTTT; CDR3 protein: CASTTTSGYITDTQYF; CDR3 length: 16; J gene: TRBJ2-3; V gene: TRBV25-1; clone size: NA; D gene: TRBD2
CDR3 DNA: TGCGCCAGCAGTGAGTCGCTTACTCCTTGGGATACGCAGTATTTT; CDR3 protein: CASSESLTPWDTQYF; CDR3 length: 15; J gene: TRBJ2-3; V gene: TRBV10-1; clone size: NA; D gene: NA
CDR3 DNA: TGTGCCAGCAGCGCGTGGGGACTAGCTACCTCCTACGAGCAGTACTTC; CDR3 protein: CASSAWGLATSYEQYF; CDR3 length: 16; J gene: TRBJ2-7; V gene: TRBV2; clone size: NA; D gene: TRBD2
CDR3 DNA: TGTGCCAGCAGTTACGCCTTACCGGTAAACACCGGGGAGCTGTTTTTT; CDR3 protein: CASSYALPVNTGELFF; CDR3 length: 16; J gene: TRBJ2-2; V gene: TRBV6-5; clone size: once; D gene: NA
CDR3 DNA: TGTGCCAGCAGTCCACCGACTGGAAGGGCGGGTGAGCAGTTCTTC; CDR3 protein: CASSPPTGRAGEQFF; CDR3 length: 15; J gene: TRBJ2-1; V gene: TRBV2; clone size: NA; D gene: NA
CDR3 DNA: TGTGCCAGCAGAGGAGGACTAGCGGGAATGAGCACAGATACGCAGTATTTT; CDR3 protein: CASRGGLAGMSTDTQYF; CDR3 length: 17; J gene: TRBJ2-3; V gene: TRBV2; clone size: NA; D gene: TRBD2
CDR3 DNA: TGCGCCAGCAGCTTGGACCGCGGGGGCTACGAGCAGTACTTC; CDR3 protein: CASSLDRGGYEQYF; CDR3 length: 14; J gene: TRBJ2-7; V gene: TRBV5-1; clone size: NA; D gene: TRBD2
CDR3 DNA: TGTGCCAGCAGTTTACCGGACAGGGGCTCCGCGCAGTATTTT; CDR3 protein: CASSLPDRGSAQYF; CDR3 length: 14; J gene: TRBJ2-3; V gene: TRBV28; clone size: NA; D gene: TRBD1
CDR3 DNA: TGTGCCAGCTCGCGGCCGCTTAGACTTCCCCTTAATGAAAAACTGTTTTTT; CDR3 protein: CASSRPLRLPLNEKLFF; CDR3 length: 17; J gene: TRBJ1-4; V gene: TRBV7-8; clone size: NA; D gene: NA
CDR3 DNA: TGTGCCAGCAGTGAATCGAAGTGGACTAGCGCCTTGCAGTACTTC; CDR3 protein: CASSESKWTSALQYF; CDR3 length: 15; J gene: TRBJ2-7; V gene: TRBV25-1; clone size: NA; D gene: TRBD2